The source of this T cell receptor beta chain is a study of CD8+ T cells in alopecia areata. Study information: Treated individuals took tofacitinib by mouth, 5 to 10 mg twice daily.

General study results and limits: Under tofacitinib, numerous expanded lesional clonotypes remained detectable in scalp and blood. Sequenced scalp T cells also include alphabeta T cells resident in normal skin. Lesional scalp displayed greater clonality than normal scalp, most notably in alopecia totalis/universalis.

cDNA prepared by RNA extraction and subsequent reverse transcription served as the template for sequencing. Sequencing used immunoSEQ multiplex PCR; TCRdb keeps in-frame clones, though not all of them. The sample lists approximately 190,000 clones, roughly 64% occurring once. Points on this clone: The antigen remains undetermined.

This CDR3 spans 14 amino acids. The V end was cut by 0 bases, the J end by 7 bases, with 12 bases between. The germline gives CDR1 LNHNV, CDR2 YYDKDF (reference sequence). Treatment in this sample: oral pan-JAK inhibitor, 5-10 mg twice daily. The input for sequencing was CD4+ T cells sorted from blood, taken at week 24, from a patient treated with tofacitinib. This sequence originates from a human donor with alopecia areata. This rearrangement joins TRBV15 to TRBJ1-2, with D possibly TRBD1 on 5 matching bases. For the CDR3, the DNA is TGTGCCACCAGCAGAGATATGGGGACCGGTGGCTACACCTTC. Translating gives CATSRDMGTGGYTF.